The 21 T cell receptor beta chains below come from one sample, sequenced in a study of CD8 T cells in Susac syndrome. RNA totalling about 0.5 to 1 ug underwent reverse transcription with random hexamers. TCRdb fed the immunoSEQ multiplex PCR reads into MiXCR, producing one record per CDR3 protein. The table includes some 120,000 distinct CDR3 sequences, 85% to 95% detected once. The sample consisted of CD8+ T cells from PBMCs. The receptors shown here come from a human donor in good health.

The CDR3 sequence is CASSESSAGGSNQPQHF. CDR3 bases: TGCGCCAGCAGTGAGTCGAGCGCAGGGGGCAGCAATCAGCCCCAGCATTTT. V is TRBV10-2 and J is TRBJ1-5; 8 bases are shared with TRBD1. V trimming: 0 bases; J trimming: 1 base; junction bases outside the gene matches: 5. The CDR3 loop spans 17 amino acids. The germline V gene encodes CDR1 WSHSY and CDR2 SAAADI.

This clonotype has only a few counts. V is TRBV6-2 or TRBV6-3 and J is TRBJ1-1; D is undetermined. The CDR3 has 15 residues. CDR1 and CDR2 (germline): MNHEY, SVGEGT. The V and J ends lost 6 bases and 4 bases respectively, with 18 bases between them. The DNA for the CDR3 is TGTGCCAGCAGACGACGGGAGAGGCCGGTCACTGAAGCTTTCTTT. Translation: CASRRRERPVTEAFF.

This clonotype was recorded only once. In nucleotides, the CDR3 is TGTGCCAGTAAGGACATTACCAACAGGGGCTATGGCTACACCTTC. Translation: CASKDITNRGYGYTF. The gene calls are TRBV19 and TRBJ1-2; 7 bases map to TRBD1. CDR1 and CDR2 from the germline V gene are LNHDA and SQIVND (reference sequence). The CDR3 loop spans 15 amino acids. With V trimmed by 7 bases and J by 4 bases, 12 bases remained unmatched.

The genes are TRBV20-1 and TRBJ1-4; 8 nucleotides agree with TRBD1. Germline values: CDR1 DFQATT, CDR2 SNEGSKA (reference sequence). There are 16 residues in the CDR3. Germline trimming cut 3 bases from V and 5 bases from J; bases unmatched to any gene: 11. The CDR3 region is CSASLARDRQNEKLFF. The DNA of the CDR3 is TGCAGTGCTAGTTTGGCCCGGGACAGGCAGAATGAAAAACTGTTTTTT.

The genes are TRBV6-2 or TRBV6-3 and TRBJ2-1; TRBD2 aligns across 9 bases. The CDR3 consists of 16 residues. V lost 7 bases, J lost 2 bases, and 9 bases stayed unmatched. CDR1 and CDR2 from the germline V gene are MNHEY and SVGEGT. The CDR3 reads CASTEMRGGPYNEQFF. The CDR3, as DNA: TGTGCCAGCACCGAGATGCGGGGGGGCCCCTACAATGAGCAGTTCTTC.

The chain has TRBV6-5 and TRBJ2-1; D possibly uses TRBD1 or TRBD2 (5 bases each). The germline V gene has CDR1 MNHEY and CDR2 SVGAGI. Between the trimmed V and J ends, which lost 0 bases and 5 bases, there was a span of 14 bases. This CDR3 comprises 16 residues. The CDR3 is CASSYSSGTLNNEQFF. CDR3 nucleotides: TGTGCCAGCAGTTACTCCTCCGGGACCTTAAACAATGAGCAGTTCTTC.

J is TRBJ1-4 and V is TRBV20-1; D gene unclear. The CDR3 runs 14 residues. V was shortened by 1 base and J by 0 bases, with 6 bases between the two germline ends. CDR1 DFQATT and CDR2 SNEGSKA come from the germline V gene (reference sequence). CDR3 nucleotide sequence: TGCAGTGCTAGAGCTGAAGCAACTAATGAAAAACTGTTTTTT. This gives the protein CSARAEATNEKLFF.

CDR3 sequence reads: CASSQETGNSNQPQHF. The CDR3 DNA reads as TGCGCCAGCAGCCAAGAAACGGGTAATAGCAATCAGCCCCAGCATTTT. The chain recombines TRBV4-3 with TRBJ1-5; no reliable D call. Germline V gene data show CDR1 as LGHNA and CDR2 as YSLEER. The CDR3 has 16 amino acids. V shed 0 bases and J shed 0 bases, with 9 bases lying between them.

The V gene is TRBV19, the J gene TRBJ2-7; TRBD1 is a possible D gene (6 bases). V was pared by 4 bases and J by 5 bases, with 9 bases between. Germline V gene lookup returns CDR1 LNHDA and CDR2 SQIVND (reference sequence). The CDR3 is 12 amino acids. CDR3 in amino acids: CASSTRGDEQYF. The DNA for the CDR3 is TGTGCCAGTAGTACCAGGGGCGACGAGCAGTACTTC.

With regard to this clonotype: A read error may account for a junction end that differs from germline. The rearrangement joins TRBV7-7 to TRBJ1-1; the D is unclear. Germline lookup yields CDR1 SSHAT and CDR2 FNYEAQ (reference sequence). The CDR3 consists of 13 residues. Written as DNA, the CDR3 is TGTGCTAGCAGCTCCCGGGTGGACACTGAAGCTTTCTTT. It yields the protein CASSSRVDTEAFF. The full variable domain, with the rest looked up from reference TRBV7-7 and TRBJ1-1, is GAGVSQSPRYKVTKRGQDVTLRCDPISSHATLYWYQQALGQGPEFLTYFNYEAQPDKSGLPSDRFSAERPEGSISTLTIQRTEQRDSAMYRCASSSRVDTEAFFGQGTRLTVV.

The chain recombines TRBV5-4 with TRBJ2-7, with D possibly called TRBD1 or TRBD2 (5 bases each). There are 12 residues in the CDR3. V was trimmed by 4 bases and J by 7 bases, leaving 12 bases between them. Germline loops: CDR1 SGHNT, CDR2 YYREEE (reference sequence). This chain's CDR3 is CASSPGLGEQYF. Here the CDR3 DNA reads TGTGCCAGCAGCCCGGGGCTTGGGGAGCAGTACTTC.

This clonotype was found once. CDR3: CASTFREANTEAFF. The CDR3 nucleotides are TGTGCCAGTACCTTCAGGGAAGCGAACACTGAAGCTTTCTTT. The chain links TRBV19 to TRBJ1-1, with D perhaps matching TRBD1 (5 bases). V shed 7 bases and J shed 1 base, with 13 bases lying between them. The length of the CDR3 is 14 residues. Germline loops: CDR1 LNHDA, CDR2 SQIVND (reference sequence). Supplemented by reference TRBV19 and TRBJ1-1, the full variable domain reads DGGITQSPKYLFRKEGQNVTLSCEQNLNHDAMYWYRQDPGQGLRLIYYSQIVNDFQKGDIAEGYSVSREKKESFPLTVTSAQKNPTAFYLCASTFREANTEAFFGQGTRLTVV.

This chain connects TRBV27 to TRBJ2-7; possibly TRBD2 for D (6 bases). This CDR3 comprises 15 residues. V lost 3 bases and J lost 5, with 17 bases in between. CDR1 is MNHEY and CDR2 is SMNVEV in the germline V gene (reference sequence). Here the CDR3 reads CASSFQLPGTHEQYF. The DNA for the CDR3 is TGTGCCAGCAGTTTCCAACTGCCCGGGACTCACGAGCAGTACTTC.

The rearrangement joins TRBV3-1 to TRBJ1-3; 7 nucleotides agree with TRBD1. This CDR3 is 16 amino acids long. The ends lost 0 bases at V and 2 bases at J; junction bases unmatched: 4. Germline CDR1 LGHDT, CDR2 YNNKEL (reference sequence). The CDR3 region is CASSQDRGSTGNTIYF. The CDR3 coding sequence is TGTGCCAGCAGCCAAGACAGGGGGTCCACTGGAAACACCATATATTTT.

The table lists this clonotype with a count of one. The rearrangement joins TRBV29-1 to TRBJ2-5, with D maybe TRBD2 (6 bases). V was clipped by 6 bases and J by 4 bases, with 15 bases between them. Germline loops: CDR1 SQVTM, CDR2 ANQGSEA. The CDR3 extends over 13 amino acids. In nucleotides, the CDR3 is TGCAGCGTGCTGACCGGGCGGGGAGAGACCCAGTACTTC. Its protein is CSVLTGRGETQYF. Filled out from reference TRBV29-1 and TRBJ2-5, the complete variable domain reads SAVISQKPSRDICQRGTSLTIQCQVDSQVTMMFWYRQQPGQSLTLIATANQGSEATYESGFVIDKFPISRPNLTFSTLTVSNMSPEDSSIYLCSVLTGRGETQYFGPGTRLLVL.

The chain employs TRBV7-2 and TRBJ1-1, with D perhaps matching TRBD1 (5 bases). The V gene lost 5 bases and the J gene lost 5 bases, with 12 bases spanning the gap. CDR1 and CDR2 (germline): SGHTA, FQGNSA. The CDR3 contains 13 residues. CDR3 nucleotide sequence: TGTGCCAGCAGCGGGCGACAGCGGACTGAAGCTTTCTTT. This translates into CASSGRQRTEAFF. Complete variable domain (other parts from reference TRBV7-2 and TRBJ1-1): GAGVSQSPSNKVTEKGKDVELRCDPISGHTALYWYRQSLGQGLEFLIYFQGNSAPDKSGLPSDRFSAERTGGSVSTLTIQRTQQEDSAVYLCASSGRQRTEAFFGQGTRLTVV.

The chain employs TRBV19 and TRBJ2-1; TRBD1 aligns across 7 bases. CDR1 is LNHDA and CDR2 is SQIVND in the germline V gene (reference sequence). V lost 3 bases, J lost 8 bases, and 10 bases stayed unmatched. This CDR3 comprises 15 residues. CDR3 sequence: CASSILPTGNDEQFF. CDR3 DNA sequence: TGTGCCAGTAGTATTCTCCCGACAGGGAACGATGAGCAGTTCTTC.

The chain is built from TRBV9 and TRBJ2-7; the D is unclear. Germline CDR1 is SGDLS and CDR2 is YYNGEE. The CDR3 runs 12 residues. The V end was cut by 0 bases, the J end by 7 bases, with 8 bases between. CDR3 nucleotide sequence: TGTGCCAGCAGCGTAGAAATAGGGGAGCAGTACTTC. Protein: CASSVEIGEQYF.

This clonotype turned up a few times. The chain has TRBV5-1 and TRBJ1-2; the match to TRBD1 covers 11 bases. J gave up 4 bases and V 0 bases, and 2 bases lay outside the gene matches. This CDR3 has 15 amino acids. Germline lookup yields CDR1 SGHRS and CDR2 YFSETQ. This chain's CDR3 is CASSLEGQGVYGYTF. The CDR3 DNA is TGCGCCAGCAGCTTGGAGGGACAGGGGGTCTATGGCTACACCTTC. The full variable domain, its missing parts supplied by reference TRBV5-1 and TRBJ1-2, is KAGVTQTPRYLIKTRGQQVTLSCSPISGHRSVSWYQQTPGQGLQFLFEYFSETQRNKGNFPGRFSGRQFSNSRSEMNVSTLELGDSALYLCASSLEGQGVYGYTFGSGTRLTVV.

The CDR3 region has the DNA TGTGCCAGCAGCTTAGCGACGACTAGCTGGGGGGCCTCCTACGAGCAGTACTTC. Translated, it gives CASSLATTSWGASYEQYF. This chain connects TRBV7-2 to TRBJ2-7, with a weak D call TRBD2 (7 bases). The CDR3 spans 18 residues. The germline gives CDR1 SGHTA, CDR2 FQGNSA. V was shortened by 0 bases and J by 0 bases, with 18 bases between the two germline ends.

The V gene is TRBV3-1, the J gene TRBJ2-3; tentatively, D is TRBD1 (8 bases). Deletions cut 4 bases from V and 3 bases from J, with 14 bases between. The CDR3 runs 15 residues. CDR1 LGHDT and CDR2 YNNKEL come from the germline V gene (reference sequence). DNA of the CDR3: TGTGCCAGCAGCCGGCGGGGGACAGGAACAGATACGCAGTATTTT. Translating gives CASSRRGTGTDTQYF.